Listed below are T cell receptor beta chains from one sample, sequenced in a study of HIV-infected patients and healthy controls. TCRdb redid the calling of the 5' RACE reads with MiXCR, one entry per CDR3 protein. The table lists more than 7,500 distinct CDR3 sequences, 8.4% of them singletons. The sample here was blood, taken during antiretroviral therapy. The receptor source for this set is an adult with HIV infection. Each CDR3 is given with its conserved first and last residue. The D gene is left open where the match is weak. Rows may omit the clone size; those that give it use once, few, many or a size class.

>TRBV20-1|NA|many|TRBJ2-3
TGCAGTGCAATAGGGTACGGGGGAAGTTCAGATACGCAGTATTTT
CSAIGYGGSSDTQYF
>TRBV19|NA|medium-sized|TRBJ2-3
TGTGCCAGTAGTATAGATGGGGGCGTGGACAAGGGGACAGATACGCAGTATTTT
CASSIDGGVDKGTDTQYF
>TRBV7-3|TRBD1|medium-sized|TRBJ1-1
TGTGCCAGCGGACCGACAGGGGGCACTGAAGCTTTCTTT
CASGPTGGTEAFF
>TRBV12-3/TRBV12-4|TRBD2|large|TRBJ2-3
TGTGCCAGCAGTTTCCCCCCTTCTAGCGGTAGCACAGATACGCAGTATTTT
CASSFPPSSGSTDTQYF
>TRBV12-3/TRBV12-4|NA|NA|TRBJ2-7
TGTGCCAGCAGTTTAGGACAGGAGTTCATCGAGCAGTACTTC
CASSLGQEFIEQYF
>TRBV10-1|TRBD2|many|TRBJ2-7
TGCGCCAGCAGTCCCGCTAGCGGGGGTTACGAGCAGTACTTC
CASSPASGGYEQYF
>TRBV6-2/TRBV6-3|NA|many|TRBJ1-5
TGTGCCAGCAGTTACCCGCAGGGGAAAGTTGGCAATCAGCCCCAGCATTTT
CASSYPQGKVGNQPQHF
>TRBV29-1|TRBD1|many|TRBJ1-2
TGCAGCGCAACGACAGGGGATGGCTACACCTTC
CSATTGDGYTF
>TRBV10-3|TRBD1|few|TRBJ2-6
TGTGCCATCAGTGACCAGACAGGGCCTGGGGCCAACGTCCTGACTTTC
CAISDQTGPGANVLTF
>TRBV7-9|TRBD1|many|TRBJ1-2
TGTGCCAGCAGCTTAGGGGACAGCGGATCCTATGGCTACACCTTC
CASSLGDSGSYGYTF
>TRBV19|NA|many|TRBJ1-5
TGTGCCAGTAAACAGGAGAACGATAATCAGCCCCAGCATTTT
CASKQENDNQPQHF
>TRBV30|TRBD2|many|TRBJ2-3
TGTGCCTGGAGTGTAGCGGGAGGGACCCAGGCGCAGTATTTT
CAWSVAGGTQAQYF
>TRBV4-2|TRBD2|NA|TRBJ2-5
TGTGCCAGCAGCCAAGATGGGCTAGCGGGGGGAGAGACCCAGTACTTC
CASSQDGLAGGETQYF
>TRBV5-1|NA|many|TRBJ2-1
TGCGCCAGCAGCCCCACCCTAGGGGACCTCTACAATGAGCAGTTCTTC
CASSPTLGDLYNEQFF
>TRBV7-9|NA|few|TRBJ1-2
TGTGCCAGCAGCGCCGACAAGGGCGCCCCCGCTAACTATGGCTACACCTTC
CASSADKGAPANYGYTF
>TRBV6-6|TRBD1|many|TRBJ2-3
TGTGCCAGCAGTCTCCGTTCCCTCCAAAGCGGGACAGGGACTGATACGCAGTATTTT
CASSLRSLQSGTGTDTQYF
>TRBV20-1|TRBD2|medium-sized|TRBJ2-3
TGCAGTGCTAGACGTCCCGGGCTTAGCGGGAAGGGGGGCACAGATACGCAGTATTTT
CSARRPGLSGKGGTDTQYF
>TRBV20-1|NA|medium-sized|TRBJ2-2
TGCAGTGCTAGAGATTCTGTAGGGCAGAACACCGGGGAGCTGTTTTTT
CSARDSVGQNTGELFF
>TRBV30|NA|few|TRBJ2-6
TGTGCCTGGCAAAGAAGCTCTGGGGCCAACGTCCTGACTTTC
CAWQRSSGANVLTF
>TRBV6-2/TRBV6-3|TRBD1|many|TRBJ1-5
TGTGCCAGCAGTTACTCGATGGGACAGGGTTTGAGCAATCAGCCCCAGCATTTT
CASSYSMGQGLSNQPQHF
>TRBV27|NA|many|TRBJ1-6
TGTGCCAGCAGTCTGCTCCCGGACCTGGGAGGTTCACCCCTCCACTTT
CASSLLPDLGGSPLHF
>TRBV10-3|TRBD1|medium-sized|TRBJ1-6
TGTGCCATCAGTAGACAGGGAGACAATTCACCCCTCCACTTT
CAISRQGDNSPLHF
>TRBV11-2|NA|medium-sized|TRBJ2-3
TGTGCCAGCAGCTTAGGGGGGGGGCTGAGAGATACGCAGTATTTT
CASSLGGGLRDTQYF
>TRBV7-3|NA|medium-sized|TRBJ2-2
TGTGCCAGCAGCTCCGCCGACTTGAACACCGGGGAGCTGTTTTTT
CASSSADLNTGELFF
>TRBV12-3/TRBV12-4|TRBD1|NA|TRBJ2-3
TGTGCCAGCAGCCTGGACAGGAACACAGATACGCAGTATTTT
CASSLDRNTDTQYF
>TRBV7-8|NA|many|TRBJ2-7
TGTGCCAGCACGTATCAGGGTGCGGGCCACGAGCAGTACTTC
CASTYQGAGHEQYF
>TRBV5-1|TRBD2|NA|TRBJ2-2
TGCGCCAGCAGCTTGATGCTAGCGGGGGTCACCGGGGAGCTGTTTTTT
CASSLMLAGVTGELFF
>TRBV3-1|NA|few|TRBJ2-7
TGTGCCAGCTACCGGAGCGGCGAGCAGTACTTC
CASYRSGEQYF
>TRBV23-1|NA|many|TRBJ1-1
TGCGCCAGCAGTCACTGGTTTGTGCGGGCCACTGAAGCTTTCTTT
CASSHWFVRATEAFF
>TRBV6-5|TRBD1|many|TRBJ2-2
TGTGCCAGCAGCCCGACAGGGAGCACCGGGGAGCTGTTTTTT
CASSPTGSTGELFF
>TRBV29-1|TRBD1|medium-sized|TRBJ1-1
TGCAGCGCGATCCCAGGGGGCCGGTACACTGAAGCTTTCTTT
CSAIPGGRYTEAFF
>TRBV20-1|TRBD1|medium-sized|TRBJ1-5
TGCAGTGTTCGTCCGGGGACAGGGTTCAAAGCCCAGCATTTT
CSVRPGTGFKAQHF
>TRBV6-2/TRBV6-3|NA|medium-sized|TRBJ1-5
TGTGCCAGCAGGTCTACAGGGCAGGGGCAGCCCCAGCATTTT
CASRSTGQGQPQHF
>TRBV5-1|NA|NA|TRBJ2-3
TGCGCCAGCACCCTCGAAGGGAGATTCAGCACAGATACGCAGTATTTT
CASTLEGRFSTDTQYF
>TRBV18|NA|NA|TRBJ2-1
TGTGCCAGCTCACCAGGAACTTACAATGAGCAGTTCTTC
CASSPGTYNEQFF
>TRBV28|NA|medium-sized|TRBJ2-5
TGTGCCAGCAGTTTAGGTCCACGCCCTGTAGAGACCCAGTACTTC
CASSLGPRPVETQYF
>TRBV29-1|TRBD2|few|TRBJ2-7
TGCAGCGTTAGACTAGCGGGGAACTACGAGCAGTACTTC
CSVRLAGNYEQYF
>TRBV18|NA|many|TRBJ1-3
TGTGCCAGCTCACCACAGGGGCCCGTCTCTGGAAACACCATATATTTT
CASSPQGPVSGNTIYF
>TRBV12-3/TRBV12-4|NA|many|TRBJ2-7
TGTGCCAGCAGTTTAGCCCCGGAAATTAGGCAGTACTTC
CASSLAPEIRQYF
>TRBV24-1|TRBD1|NA|TRBJ2-2
TGTGCCACCAGTGAGCCGGACAGGACCGGGGAGCTGTTTTTT
CATSEPDRTGELFF
>TRBV28|NA|medium-sized|TRBJ2-7
TGTGCCAGCAGACGCTCCTTAGGGGTATTCGAGCAGTACTTC
CASRRSLGVFEQYF
>TRBV30|TRBD1|NA|TRBJ2-5
TGTGCCTGGCAGACAGGGCTACGGACCCAGTACTTC
CAWQTGLRTQYF
>TRBV24-1|TRBD2|many|TRBJ2-1
TGTGCCACCAGTGATTTAGGGCTAGCGGGGAGCTCCTACAATGAGCAGTTCTTC
CATSDLGLAGSSYNEQFF
>TRBV28|NA|medium-sized|TRBJ2-3
TGTGCCAGCAGCAAGTCGTTAGATACGCAGTATTTT
CASSKSLDTQYF
>TRBV20-1|NA|many|TRBJ1-1
TGCAGTGCTACCAAGGCGTCGGCAGGGCGATACCGGAACACTGAAGCTTTCTTT
CSATKASAGRYRNTEAFF
>TRBV6-1|TRBD1|NA|TRBJ1-2
TGTGCCAGCAGTGAAGGGACAGGGACTGGCTACACCTTC
CASSEGTGTGYTF
>TRBV6-4|NA|medium-sized|TRBJ2-1
TGTGCCAGCAGTGACCGACCCTACAATGAGCAGTTCTTC
CASSDRPYNEQFF
>TRBV6-5|TRBD2|medium-sized|TRBJ2-1
TGTGCCAGCAGAAGCGGGACTAGCGCAAACAATGAGCAGTTCTTC
CASRSGTSANNEQFF
>TRBV24-1|NA|medium-sized|TRBJ2-1
TGTGCCACCAGTGCTGTCCCAGGGTACAATGAGCAGTTCTTC
CATSAVPGYNEQFF
>TRBV4-2|TRBD2|many|TRBJ2-1
TGTGCCAGCAGCGGACTAGCGGCCATCCCCGGTTCCTACAATGAGCAGTTCTTC
CASSGLAAIPGSYNEQFF
>TRBV9|TRBD2|many|TRBJ2-1
TGTGCCAGCAGCGTGCCTTCCGGGACTAACTACAATGAGCAGTTCTTC
CASSVPSGTNYNEQFF
>TRBV7-7|TRBD2|few|TRBJ2-2
TGTGCCAGCAGCTACCAGCGGGGGAACACCGGGGAGCTGTTTTTT
CASSYQRGNTGELFF
>TRBV20-1|TRBD1|NA|TRBJ1-5
TGCAGTGCCGCGGGACAGGGAAATCAGCCCCAGCATTTT
CSAAGQGNQPQHF
>TRBV12-3/TRBV12-4|NA|NA|TRBJ1-6
TGTGCCAGCAGTTTAGCAGGGGCAAATAATTCACCCCTCCACTTT
CASSLAGANNSPLHF
>TRBV5-5|NA|many|TRBJ2-7
TGTGCCAGCAGCTTCGAAAGAAACTACGAGCAGTACTTC
CASSFERNYEQYF
>TRBV19|NA|many|TRBJ1-5
TGTGCCAGTAGTAAGGACGGATTTAGCAATCAGCCCCAGCATTTT
CASSKDGFSNQPQHF
>TRBV6-6|NA|few|TRBJ2-3
TGTGCCAGCAGTTACACCAGCGGACGCACAGATACGCAGTATTTT
CASSYTSGRTDTQYF
>TRBV24-1|NA|many|TRBJ2-3
TGTGCCACCAGTGATTCGACTACCCTTAGCACAGATACGCAGTATTTT
CATSDSTTLSTDTQYF
>TRBV6-4|NA|NA|TRBJ2-3
TGTGCCAGCAGTGATGGCGGTCATAAAGGAGATACGCAGTATTTT
CASSDGGHKGDTQYF